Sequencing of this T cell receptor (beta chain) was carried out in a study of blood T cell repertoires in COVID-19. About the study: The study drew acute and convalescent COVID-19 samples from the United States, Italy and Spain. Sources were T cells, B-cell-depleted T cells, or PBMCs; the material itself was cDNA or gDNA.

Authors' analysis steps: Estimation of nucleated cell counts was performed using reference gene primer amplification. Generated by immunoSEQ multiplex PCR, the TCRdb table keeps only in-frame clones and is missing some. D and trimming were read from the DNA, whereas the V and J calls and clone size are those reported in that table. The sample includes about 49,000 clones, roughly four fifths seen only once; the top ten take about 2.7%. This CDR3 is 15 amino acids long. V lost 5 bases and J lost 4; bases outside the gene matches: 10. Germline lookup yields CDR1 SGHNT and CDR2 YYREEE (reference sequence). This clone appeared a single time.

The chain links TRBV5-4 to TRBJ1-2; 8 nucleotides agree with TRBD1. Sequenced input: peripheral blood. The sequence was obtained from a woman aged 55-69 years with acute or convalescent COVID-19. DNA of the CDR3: TGTGCCAGCAGGGGGGGTAGGACAGGGTCCTATGGCTACACCTTC. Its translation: CASRGGRTGSYGYTF.